This T cell receptor (beta chain) comes out of a study of blood T cells in healthy people across ages. With regard to this clonotype: Antigen specificity is unknown.

CDR1 SGHRS and CDR2 YFSETQ come from the germline V gene. Trimming removed 0 bases from V and 13 bases from J, with 10 bases in between. The CDR3 length is 11 residues. In terms of origin and age, donors were healthy Caucasian individuals from Russia aged roughly 6 to 100. Per sample, at least 5 micrograms of total RNA were extracted. Study conclusions and caveats: The study lacked donor CMV status, which possibly confounded expanded clonotype changes.

Sample-barcoded 5' priming and a J-beta primer mix drove a second PCR of 7 to 11 cycles. Carrying 12 random nucleotides, a template-switch adaptor labeled each individual cDNA molecule. Using its own MiXCR run on the 5' RACE reads, TCRdb lists one record per CDR3 protein. The table includes more than 650,000 distinct CDR3 sequences, about 20% detected once. The sequence was collected from a man aged 65 to 85 in good health. The chain recombines TRBV5-1 with TRBJ2-5, with no clear D. Specimen: blood. The CDR3, as DNA: TGCGCCAGCAGCTTGGGACCCTTTCGGTACTTC. Its translation: CASSLGPFRYF.